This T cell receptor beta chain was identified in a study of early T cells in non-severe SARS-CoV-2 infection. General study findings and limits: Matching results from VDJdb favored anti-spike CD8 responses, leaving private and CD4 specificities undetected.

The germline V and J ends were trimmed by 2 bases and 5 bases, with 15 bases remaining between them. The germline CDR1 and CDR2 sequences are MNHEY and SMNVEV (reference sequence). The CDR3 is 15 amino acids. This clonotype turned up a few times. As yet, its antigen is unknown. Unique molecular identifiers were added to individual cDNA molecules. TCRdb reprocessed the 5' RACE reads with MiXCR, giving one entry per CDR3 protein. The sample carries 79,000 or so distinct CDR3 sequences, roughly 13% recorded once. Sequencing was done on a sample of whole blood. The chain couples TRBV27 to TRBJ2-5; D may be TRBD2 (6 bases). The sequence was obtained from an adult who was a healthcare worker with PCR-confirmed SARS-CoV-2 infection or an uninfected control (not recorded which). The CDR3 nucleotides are TGTGCCAGCAGTTTAGCCGGGGGATTCGTCGAGACCCAGTACTTC. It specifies CASSLAGGFVETQYF.